This TCR beta chain was captured by sequencing in a study of OX40 agonist ivuxolimab in advanced cancers. Blood sampling took place at baseline, cycle 4 day 1, and cycle 7 day 1. V lost 3 bases and J lost 10, with 15 bases in between. Germline V gene sequence: CDR1 SGHVS, CDR2 FQNEAQ. CDR3 size: 13 residues. As to this clone: Its antigen is undetermined.

Study findings and constraints: More expanded clones were found, on average, in CD8+ than in CD4+ T cells. Compared with others, partial responders at 0.1-3.0 mg/kg displayed clonal expansion among the lowest.

The table came from immunoSEQ multiplex PCR; TCRdb's copy has only in-frame clones and leaves some out. The sample holds roughly 86,000 clones; 75% to 90% are singletons and the top ten take 6.5% to 9%. The V and J genes are TRBV7-8 and TRBJ1-2; no firm D call. The sample consisted of CD4+ or CD8+ T cells sorted from blood, taken in a trial of the OX40 agonist ivuxolimab. This sequence originates from an adult with an advanced solid tumor such as melanoma, head and neck, liver or kidney cancer. The CDR3 sequence: CASSLSTLGSYTF. Here the CDR3 DNA reads TGTGCCAGCAGCTTGTCCACGCTTGGGTCCTACACCTTC.